This entry features one T cell receptor (beta chain) sequence. CDR1 and CDR2 (germline): MGHRA, YSYEKL. The germline V and J ends were trimmed by 6 bases and 1 base, with 18 bases remaining between them. This CDR3 contains 16 residues. This entry belongs to a study of PD-1 blockade in classical Hodgkin lymphoma. Each and every patient relapsed after autologous stem cell transplantation, and patients got differing brentuximab vedotin exposure. The data were produced by immunoSEQ multiplex PCR, yet TCRdb's version contains in-frame clones alone and is incomplete. The table includes over 80,000 clones, roughly 92% detected once.

The source is a human donor with classical Hodgkin lymphoma. V gene TRBV4-1 combines with J gene TRBJ1-2, with D uncertain. The starting material was peripheral blood mononuclear cells (PBMCs), obtained at baseline. CDR3 DNA: TGCGCCAGCAGGAAGATGTGGACTCGGGGTAACTATGGCTACACCTTC. Protein: CASRKMWTRGNYGYTF.